This section outlines one T cell receptor beta chain sequence together with its context. This clonotype was counted only a few times. The specificity of this receptor is unknown. Nothing much larger sits one base from this clone, and base qualities are not available. The library was obtained by RT-PCR. The instrument was a NextSeq 550. The raw public data were reprocessed by TCRdb itself: fastp quality trimming at Q25, MiXCR clonotype calling, in-frame beta chains only. All rows with the same CDR3 protein become a single entry with the most common DNA and genes. The sample includes about 400,000 distinct CDR3 sequences, with 16% observed a single time. The ten largest make up 6.5% to 7.5% of the sample. The entry originates in a study of patients and donors after allogeneic stem cell transplantation (dated by TCRdb to about 2020). There are 14 amino acids in the CDR3, from cysteine to phenylalanine inclusive. CDR3 DNA only is kept here, 42 bases in frame from base 1. V is shortened by 7 bases, J by 1 base, and the region joining them spans 12 bases.

Sample: blood, either unsorted or a sorted T cell fraction (not recorded which). This TCR was recovered from a human donor who was either an allogeneic HSCT recipient or a stem cell or donor lymphocyte infusion donor (not recorded which). It is not recorded whose cells these are; they may come from a transplant donor. Recombination linked TRBV12-3 or TRBV12-4 to TRBJ2-3; the D gene is not confidently resolved. The DNA sequence follows: TGTGCCAGCACCCCCCTCGCCCGCACAGATACGCAGTATTTT. It translates as CASTPLARTDTQYF.